The entry that follows covers one T cell receptor (beta chain) sequence. Antigen: not known. TCRdb's table, derived via immunoSEQ multiplex PCR, lists solely in-frame clones and lacks some. This table holds 120,000 or so clones, around 86% found once. Trimming cost V 3 bases and J 6 bases; bases outside gene matches: 5. The CDR3 loop spans 14 amino acids. CDR1 is SGHVS and CDR2 is FQNEAQ in the germline V gene. The sample comes from a study of T cell responses to AZD1222 COVID-19 vaccine. Whole-study findings and limits: Donor demographics were predominantly white British with a female majority; clonal diversity may be underestimated. Repertoires were sampled only after the peak T cell response.

Sequenced here: peripheral blood, sampled 28 days after the second AZD1222 dose. The gene calls are TRBV7-8 and TRBJ1-1; TRBD1 matches 9 bases. The receptor was derived from an adult who received the AZD1222 COVID-19 vaccine. This chain's CDR3 is CASSFRGTGPEAFF. CDR3 in DNA: TGTGCCAGCAGCTTCAGAGGGACAGGGCCTGAAGCTTTCTTT.